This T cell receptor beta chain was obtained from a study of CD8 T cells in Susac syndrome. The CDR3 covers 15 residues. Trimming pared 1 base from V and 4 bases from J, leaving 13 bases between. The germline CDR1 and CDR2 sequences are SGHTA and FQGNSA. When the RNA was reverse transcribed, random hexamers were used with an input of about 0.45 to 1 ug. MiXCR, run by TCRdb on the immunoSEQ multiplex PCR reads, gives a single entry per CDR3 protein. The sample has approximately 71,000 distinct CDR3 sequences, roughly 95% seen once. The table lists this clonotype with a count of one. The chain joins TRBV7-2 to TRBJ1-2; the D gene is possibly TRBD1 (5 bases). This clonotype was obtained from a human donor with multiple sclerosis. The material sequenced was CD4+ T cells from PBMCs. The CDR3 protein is CASSLGGGGPYGYTF. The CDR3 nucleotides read TGTGCCAGCAGCTTAGGAGGCGGGGGACCCTATGGCTACACCTTC.